The 16 T cell receptor beta chains reported below all come from one sample, sequenced in a study of T cell responses to AZD1222 COVID-19 vaccine. Repertoires were generated with immunoSEQ multiplex PCR, while TCRdb's copy carries only in-frame clones and drops some. The sample carries more than 140,000 clones, 89% recorded once. The starting material was peripheral blood, obtained on day 0 of AZD1222 vaccination. Source of these receptors: an adult in good health.

The V call is TRBV19, the J call TRBJ2-3; TRBD2 is a possible D gene (5 bases). Trimming took 3 bases from V and 2 from J, leaving 15 bases between them. Germline CDR1 and CDR2: LNHDA and SQIVND (reference sequence). There are 16 residues in the CDR3. The CDR3: CASSILGLAFTDTQYF. The CDR3 region has the DNA TGTGCCAGTAGTATCCTGGGCCTAGCTTTCACAGATACGCAGTATTTT.

The chain links TRBV19 to TRBJ2-7; TRBD1 is a possible D gene (5 bases). V shed 5 bases and J shed 9 bases, with 26 bases lying between them. This CDR3 has 16 amino acids. Germline V lookup: CDR1 LNHDA, CDR2 SQIVND (reference sequence). The CDR3 DNA reads TGTGCCAGTAGTGCAAAGACAGTTCCATCCCGTCAAGGGCAGTACTTC. Protein: CASSAKTVPSRQGQYF.

This chain connects TRBV3-1 (or the pseudogene TRBV3-2) to TRBJ2-6; D tentatively reads TRBD1 or TRBD2 (5 bases each). Germline V gene lookup returns CDR1 LGHDT and CDR2 YNNKEL (reference sequence). The germline V and J ends were trimmed by 4 bases and 1 base, with 20 bases remaining between them. The CDR3 spans 19 residues. The CDR3 spells CASSRNPGRVGSGANVLTF. CDR3 bases: TGTGCCAGCAGCCGAAACCCGGGACGGGTGGGGTCTGGGGCCAACGTCCTGACTTTC.

The chain recombines TRBV28 with TRBJ1-5; tentative D call: TRBD1 (6 bases). V lost 2 bases, J lost 7 bases, and 18 bases lay in between. Germline assignment: CDR1 MDHEN and CDR2 SYDVKM. The CDR3 contains 16 residues. Here the CDR3 reads CASSLGLTGLRQPQHF. DNA of the CDR3: TGTGCCAGCAGTTTAGGACTGACAGGCCTCAGGCAGCCCCAGCATTTT.

As concerns this clone: The same CDR3 can be traced to other DNA sequences in this sample. This sequence joins TRBV4-2 and TRBJ2-5; no reliable D call. The length of the CDR3 is 13 residues. The germline V gene has CDR1 LGHNA and CDR2 YNFKEQ. V lost 3 bases and J lost 5, with 10 bases in between. The CDR3 loop is CASSQDLWETQYF. The CDR3 DNA is TGTGCCAGCAGCCAGGATCTCTGGGAGACCCAGTACTTC.

The gene calls are TRBV27 and TRBJ2-1; no firm D call. The CDR3 is 14 amino acids. Germline lookup yields CDR1 MNHEY and CDR2 SMNVEV (reference sequence). V was pared by 6 bases and J by 11 bases, with 20 bases between. This CDR3 reads CASRGVRSIFQQFF. In DNA, the CDR3 is TGTGCCAGCAGGGGTGTTAGGAGTATCTTTCAGCAGTTCTTC.

The chain is built from TRBV27 and TRBJ1-2; weak D call: TRBD1 (6 bases). Germline-derived CDR1 and CDR2 are MNHEY and SMNVEV (reference sequence). Trimming removed 2 bases at V and 8 bases at J, with 12 bases between. CDR3 size: 13 residues. CDR3 sequence reads: CASSLVQGRGYTF. CDR3 in DNA: TGTGCCAGCAGTTTAGTACAGGGCCGCGGCTACACCTTC.

The V call is TRBV6-5, the J call TRBJ2-7; D gene unclear. The CDR3 is 13 amino acids. In germline, CDR1 is MNHEY, CDR2 SVGAGI. The CDR3 DNA reads TGTGCCAGCAGTTACTCGGGCTTGACCCAAACACAGGTC. Translating gives CASSYSGLTQTQV.

J is TRBJ2-1 and V is TRBV19, with 9 bases matching TRBD2. In germline, CDR1 is LNHDA, CDR2 SQIVND (reference sequence). The CDR3 has 13 residues. V dropped 8 bases and J dropped 9; count of bases not matched to a gene: 8. This CDR3 is CASAGTSFIEQFF. Here the CDR3 DNA reads TGTGCCAGTGCCGGGACTAGCTTTATTGAGCAGTTCTTC.

V and J are TRBV5-1 and TRBJ2-7; D gene ambiguous. The CDR3 spans 15 residues. In germline, CDR1 is SGHRS, CDR2 YFSETQ. Deletions cut 4 bases from V and 3 bases from J, with 17 bases between. Written as DNA, the CDR3 is TGCGCCAGCAGCCACGGCGAGTCCGGATTCTACGAGCAGTACTTC. It encodes CASSHGESGFYEQYF.

As DNA, the CDR3 is TGTGCCAGCAGCTTAGACACCCTCTATGGCTACACCTTC. It yields the protein CASSLDTLYGYTF. The chain recombines TRBV7-2 with TRBJ1-2; D remains unclear. CDR1 and CDR2 (germline): SGHTA, FQGNSA. Trimming took off 1 base at V and 4 bases at J, with 7 bases between the two ends. The CDR3 spans 13 residues.

DNA of the CDR3: TGTGCCAGCTCATCCCGGAGTACGGATAGTACGCAGTATTTT. Its translation is CASSSRSTDSTQYF. The rearrangement links TRBV18 to TRBJ2-3, with D hard to call. The CDR3 totals 14 residues. The germline V and J ends were trimmed by 5 bases and 8 bases, with 17 bases remaining between them. Germline values: CDR1 KGHSH, CDR2 LQKENI. The full variable domain, in which reference TRBV18 and TRBJ2-3 provide the parts outside the CDR3, is NAGVMQNPRHLVRRRGQEARLRCSPMKGHSHVYWYRQLPEEGLKFMVYLQKENIIDESGMPKERFSAEFPKEGPSILRIQQVVRGDSAAYFCASSSRSTDSTQYFGPGTRLTVL.

DNA for the CDR3: TGTGCCAGCAGCTTTGAGGGAGAGAGCACCGGGGAGCTGTTTTTT. Its protein product is CASSFEGESTGELFF. This chain uses TRBV7-6 with TRBJ2-2; D is possibly TRBD2 (5 bases). Germline CDR1 SGHVS, CDR2 FNYEAQ. Trimming removed 3 bases from V and 4 bases from J, with 12 bases in between. This CDR3 comprises 15 residues.

The chain has TRBV6-5 and TRBJ2-3; 8 positions agree with TRBD2. The V segment lost 10 bases and the J segment 5 bases; nucleotides outside the gene matches: 14. This CDR3 spans 15 amino acids. CDR1 is MNHEY, CDR2 SVGAGI, per germline. CDR3: CATQRVGGAGDTQYF. Here the CDR3 DNA reads TGTGCCACCCAGAGGGTCGGGGGGGCTGGAGATACGCAGTATTTT.

The chain has TRBV4-1 and TRBJ2-7, with D perhaps TRBD1 (5 bases). Per germline, CDR1 MGHRA and CDR2 YSYEKL. V was trimmed by 4 bases and J by 1 base, leaving 14 bases between them. This CDR3 spans 15 amino acids. The CDR3 spells CASSRGQIPSYEQYF. The CDR3 DNA is TGCGCCAGCAGCCGAGGACAAATACCTTCCTACGAGCAGTACTTC.

The chain uses TRBV13 and TRBJ1-4; 9 bases are a match to TRBD1. The CDR3 is 14 residues long. J gave up 10 bases and V 6 bases, and 9 bases lay outside the gene matches. From germline, CDR1 is PRHDT and CDR2 FYEKMQ (reference sequence). CDR3 nucleotides: TGTGCCAGCAGTTCCGGGACAGGGAAAGGAAAACTGTTTTTT. This sequence encodes CASSSGTGKGKLFF.